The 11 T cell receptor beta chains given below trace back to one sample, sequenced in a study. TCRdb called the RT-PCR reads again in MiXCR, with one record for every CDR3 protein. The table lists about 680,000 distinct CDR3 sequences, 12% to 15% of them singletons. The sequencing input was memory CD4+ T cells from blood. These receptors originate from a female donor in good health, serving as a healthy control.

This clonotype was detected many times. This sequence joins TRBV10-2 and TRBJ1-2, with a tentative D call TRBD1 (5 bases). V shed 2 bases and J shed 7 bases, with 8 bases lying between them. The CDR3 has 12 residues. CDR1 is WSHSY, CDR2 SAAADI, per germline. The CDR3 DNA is TGCGCCAGCAGTGAGATTGGGGGTGGCTACACCTTC. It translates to CASSEIGGGYTF.

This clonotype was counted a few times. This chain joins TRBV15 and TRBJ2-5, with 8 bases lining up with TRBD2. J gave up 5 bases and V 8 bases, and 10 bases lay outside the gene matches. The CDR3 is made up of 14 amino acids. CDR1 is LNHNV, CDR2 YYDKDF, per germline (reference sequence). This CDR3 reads CATEAGGRGETQYF. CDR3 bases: TGTGCCACCGAGGCGGGAGGCCGAGGGGAGACCCAGTACTTC.

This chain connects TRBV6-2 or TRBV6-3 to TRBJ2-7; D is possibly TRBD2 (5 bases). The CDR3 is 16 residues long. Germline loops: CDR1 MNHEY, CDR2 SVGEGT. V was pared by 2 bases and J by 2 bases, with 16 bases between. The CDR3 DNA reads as TGTGCCAGCAGTTACCTCCCGGGGTCGGTAACCTACGAGCAGTACTTC. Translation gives CASSYLPGSVTYEQYF.

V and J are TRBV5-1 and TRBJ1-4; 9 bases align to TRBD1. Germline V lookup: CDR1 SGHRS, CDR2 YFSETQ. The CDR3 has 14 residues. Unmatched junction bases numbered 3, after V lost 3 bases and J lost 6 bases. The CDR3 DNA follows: TGCGCCAGCAGCTGGACAGGGGCGTATGAAAAACTGTTTTTT. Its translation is CASSWTGAYEKLFF. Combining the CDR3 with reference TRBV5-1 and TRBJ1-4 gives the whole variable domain KAGVTQTPRYLIKTRGQQVTLSCSPISGHRSVSWYQQTPGQGLQFLFEYFSETQRNKGNFPGRFSGRQFSNSRSEMNVSTLELGDSALYLCASSWTGAYEKLFFGSGTQLSVL.

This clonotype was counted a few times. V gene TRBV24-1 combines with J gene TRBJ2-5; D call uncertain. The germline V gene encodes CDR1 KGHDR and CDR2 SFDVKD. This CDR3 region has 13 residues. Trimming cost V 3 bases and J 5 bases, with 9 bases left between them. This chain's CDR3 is CATSDEGKETQYF. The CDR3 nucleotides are TGTGCCACCAGTGATGAAGGGAAGGAGACCCAGTACTTC.

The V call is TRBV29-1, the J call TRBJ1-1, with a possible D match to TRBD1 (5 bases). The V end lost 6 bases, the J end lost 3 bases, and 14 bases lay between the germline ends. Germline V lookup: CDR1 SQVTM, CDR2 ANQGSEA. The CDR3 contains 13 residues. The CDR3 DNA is TGCAGCGTCGGAAGGAAGGGGCACACTGAAGCTTTCTTT. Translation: CSVGRKGHTEAFF.

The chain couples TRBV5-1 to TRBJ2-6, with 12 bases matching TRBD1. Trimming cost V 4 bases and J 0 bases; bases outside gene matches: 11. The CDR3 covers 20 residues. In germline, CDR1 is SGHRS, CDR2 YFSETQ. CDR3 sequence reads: CASSPGTGGFQSSGANVLTF. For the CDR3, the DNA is TGCGCCAGCAGCCCCGGGACAGGGGGCTTCCAAAGCTCTGGGGCCAACGTCCTGACTTTC.

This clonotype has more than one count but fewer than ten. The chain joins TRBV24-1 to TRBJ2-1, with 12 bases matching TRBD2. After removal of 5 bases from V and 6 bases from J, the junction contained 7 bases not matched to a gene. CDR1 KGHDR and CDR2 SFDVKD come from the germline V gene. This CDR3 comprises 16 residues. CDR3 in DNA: TGTGCCACCAGTGTCGTGACTAGCGGGGGTTTCAATGAGCAGTTCTTC. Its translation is CATSVVTSGGFNEQFF.

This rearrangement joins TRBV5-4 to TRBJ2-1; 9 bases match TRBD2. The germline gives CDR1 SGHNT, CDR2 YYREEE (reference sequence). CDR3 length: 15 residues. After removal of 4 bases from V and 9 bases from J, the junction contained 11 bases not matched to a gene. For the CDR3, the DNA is TGTGCCAGCAGCCGGGTCGGGACTAGCAACGGTGAGCAGTTCTTC. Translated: CASSRVGTSNGEQFF.

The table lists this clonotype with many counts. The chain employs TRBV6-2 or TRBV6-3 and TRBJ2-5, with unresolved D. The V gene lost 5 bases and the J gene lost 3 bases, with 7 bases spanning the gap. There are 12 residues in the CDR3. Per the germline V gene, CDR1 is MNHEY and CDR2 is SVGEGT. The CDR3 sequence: CASSPEEETQYF. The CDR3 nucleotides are TGTGCCAGCAGTCCAGAAGAAGAGACCCAGTACTTC.

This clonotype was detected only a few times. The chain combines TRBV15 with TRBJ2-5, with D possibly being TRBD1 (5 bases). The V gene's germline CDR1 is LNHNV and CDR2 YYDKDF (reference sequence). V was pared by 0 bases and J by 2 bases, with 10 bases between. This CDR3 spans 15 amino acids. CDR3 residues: CATSRDQGRQETQYF. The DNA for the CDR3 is TGTGCCACCAGCAGAGATCAGGGTAGACAAGAGACCCAGTACTTC.